A single sample is the source of the 10 T cell receptor beta chains below, sequenced in a study of blood T cell repertoires in COVID-19. Clones were sequenced by immunoSEQ multiplex PCR, and TCRdb holds only the in-frame ones, with some missing. The repertoire holds approximately 210,000 clones, 70% to 90% seen once, with more than 1.4% in the top ten. The sample was peripheral blood. These receptors came from a man between 18 and 35 years old with active or convalescent COVID-19.

This clone was recorded a few times. The chain links TRBV19 to TRBJ2-7; D gene uncertain. The CDR3 runs to 16 residues. V lost 2 bases to trimming and J lost 5 bases, with 19 bases between them. The V gene's germline CDR1 is LNHDA and CDR2 SQIVND (reference sequence). The CDR3 sequence is CASSISSSPRGDEQYF. The CDR3 DNA reads as TGTGCCAGTAGTATAAGTAGCTCTCCACGCGGCGACGAGCAGTACTTC.

The chain combines TRBV19 with TRBJ2-5; tentative D call: TRBD1 (6 bases). Trimming removed 4 bases from V and 9 bases from J, with 12 bases in between. CDR1 is LNHDA, CDR2 SQIVND, per germline (reference sequence). The length of the CDR3 is 12 residues. The CDR3 sequence: CASSTPGTPQYF. The CDR3 coding sequence is TGTGCCAGTAGTACGCCCGGGACACCCCAGTACTTC.

The chain couples TRBV30 to TRBJ2-2; TRBD2 matches 8 bases. The germline V gene has CDR1 GTSNPN and CDR2 SVGIG (reference sequence). V gave up 2 bases and J gave up 8 bases; unmatched junction bases: 7. The CDR3 sequence is 14 residues long. CDR3 region: CAWSPLAGPGELFF. In DNA form, the CDR3 reads TGTGCCTGGAGTCCTCTAGCGGGTCCGGGGGAGCTGTTTTTT.

This chain links TRBV4-1 with TRBJ2-2; 8 nucleotides align to TRBD2. Germline-derived CDR1 and CDR2 are MGHRA and YSYEKL. The V gene end was trimmed by 9 bases and the J gene end by 4 bases; junction bases not matched to a gene: 13. This CDR3 comprises 16 residues. For the CDR3, the DNA is TGCGCCAGGTCAACAGGCGGGGGACTAGGCACCGGGGAGCTGTTTTTT. The encoded protein is CARSTGGGLGTGELFF.

The chain joins TRBV9 to TRBJ2-1, with TRBD2 matching 9 bases. The CDR3 covers 17 residues. V was pared by 1 base and J by 6 bases, with 11 bases of the junction left unmatched. Germline CDR1 is SGDLS and CDR2 is YYNGEE. CDR3 sequence (DNA): TGTGCCAGCAGCGTACTAGATAGCGGGAGTAGGGGCAATGAGCAGTTCTTC. It is translated as CASSVLDSGSRGNEQFF.

The gene calls are TRBV6-6 and TRBJ1-6; 11 nucleotides line up with TRBD1. In germline, CDR1 is MNHNY, CDR2 SVGAGI (reference sequence). The CDR3 totals 15 residues. V lost 6 bases and J lost 10; bases outside the gene matches: 8. CDR3 in amino acids: CASSSGTGGHSPLHF. CDR3 coding DNA: TGTGCCAGCAGCAGCGGGACAGGGGGTCACTCACCCCTCCACTTT.

The chain has TRBV15 and TRBJ2-5; a weak D match, TRBD2 (6 bases). CDR1 and CDR2 from the germline V gene are LNHNV and YYDKDF (reference sequence). This CDR3 spans 14 amino acids. Trimming stripped 6 bases from V and 0 bases from J, with 11 bases between. CDR3 amino acids: CATRPRDYQETQYF. In DNA form, the CDR3 reads TGTGCCACCAGGCCTCGGGACTACCAAGAGACCCAGTACTTC.

V gene TRBV11-2 combines with J gene TRBJ2-1, with 7 bases lining up with TRBD2. Germline CDR1 and CDR2: SGHAT and FQNNGV. This CDR3 has 17 residues. The junction had 11 bases not matched to a gene; V was cut back by 3 bases and J by 3 bases. In DNA, the CDR3 is TGTGCCAGCAGCTTGGGTCCGGGGCGGGAGAACTACAATGAGCAGTTCTTC. Its protein product is CASSLGPGRENYNEQFF.

The chain links TRBV5-6 to TRBJ1-6, with TRBD1 matching over 7 bases. This CDR3 is 16 amino acids long. The ends lost 4 bases at V and 4 bases at J; junction bases unmatched: 8. CDR1 is SGHDT, CDR2 YYEEEE, per germline. The CDR3 region is CASSPGPGQYNSPLHF. In DNA, the CDR3 is TGTGCCAGCAGCCCGGGGCCGGGACAGTATAATTCACCCCTCCACTTT.

The rearrangement links TRBV27 to TRBJ1-2; D is unclear. Between the trimmed V and J ends, which lost 0 bases and 2 bases, there was a span of 7 bases. Germline-derived CDR1 and CDR2 are MNHEY and SMNVEV (reference sequence). The CDR3 spans 14 residues. The CDR3: CASSLSRQNYGYTF. The CDR3 nucleotides are TGTGCCAGCAGTTTATCGAGGCAGAACTATGGCTACACCTTC.